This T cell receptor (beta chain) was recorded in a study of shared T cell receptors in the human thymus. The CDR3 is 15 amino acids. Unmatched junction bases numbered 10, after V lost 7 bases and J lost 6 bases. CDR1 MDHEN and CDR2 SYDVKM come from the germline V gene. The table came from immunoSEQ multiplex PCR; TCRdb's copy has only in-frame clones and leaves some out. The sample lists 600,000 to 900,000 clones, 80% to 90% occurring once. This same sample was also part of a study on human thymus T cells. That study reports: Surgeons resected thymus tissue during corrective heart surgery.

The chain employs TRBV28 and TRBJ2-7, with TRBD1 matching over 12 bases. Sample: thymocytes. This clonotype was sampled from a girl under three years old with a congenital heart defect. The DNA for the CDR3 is TGTGCCAGCAAACCAATCGGGACAGGGGGCCCCGAGCAGTACTTC. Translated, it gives CASKPIGTGGPEQYF.